The entry below gives a single T cell receptor beta chain sequence along with its context. Its antigen is currently unknown. This record comes from a study of metastatic and nonmetastatic thyroid tumors. MiXCR reprocessed the PCR reads for TCRdb. The data hold almost 85,000 clones, with roughly an eighth observed a single time. Regarding the study as a whole: Malignant thyroid tumors reportedly exceeded benign nodules significantly in TCR beta diversity, with the difference appearing in blood and tumor.

All patients were treatment-naive before thyroid surgery. The clonotype originates from a female donor with papillary thyroid cancer or a benign thyroid nodule (not recorded which). Some clones in this sample may be carry-over from other donors' samples. Sequences were obtained from tumor tissue.

This chain's CDR3 is CASRDLGQRKSYEQYF. In nucleotides, the CDR3 is TGTGCCAGCCGCGACTTGGGACAGCGAAAATCCTACGAGCAGTACTTC. V is TRBV27 and J is TRBJ2-7; 7 positions agree with TRBD1. Trimming took 8 bases from V and 1 from J; bases not matched to a gene: 14. Germline V CDR1 and CDR2: MNHEY, SMNVEV (reference sequence). The CDR3 sequence is 16 residues long.